This T cell receptor beta chain was observed in a study of blood T cell repertoires in COVID-19. Authors' analysis steps: Reference gene primer amplification gave nucleated cell count estimates. Data came from immunoSEQ multiplex PCR; TCRdb stores just in-frame clones and leaves some out. V, J and clone size reflect that table, while D and trimming were determined from the DNA. The sample lists roughly 140,000 clones; about 88% were seen once. What was sequenced was peripheral blood. The sequence was obtained from a human donor in a cohort sampled during active COVID-19.

CDR3 sequence: CASSYQGTVATNEKLFF. The CDR3 region has the DNA TGTGCCAGCTCTTACCAGGGGACAGTTGCAACTAATGAAAAACTGTTTTTT. The V gene is TRBV18, the J gene TRBJ1-4; TRBD1 matches at 7 bases. There are 17 residues in the CDR3. Germline CDR1 and CDR2: KGHSH and LQKENI. J gave up 0 bases and V 6 bases, and 10 bases lay outside the gene matches.